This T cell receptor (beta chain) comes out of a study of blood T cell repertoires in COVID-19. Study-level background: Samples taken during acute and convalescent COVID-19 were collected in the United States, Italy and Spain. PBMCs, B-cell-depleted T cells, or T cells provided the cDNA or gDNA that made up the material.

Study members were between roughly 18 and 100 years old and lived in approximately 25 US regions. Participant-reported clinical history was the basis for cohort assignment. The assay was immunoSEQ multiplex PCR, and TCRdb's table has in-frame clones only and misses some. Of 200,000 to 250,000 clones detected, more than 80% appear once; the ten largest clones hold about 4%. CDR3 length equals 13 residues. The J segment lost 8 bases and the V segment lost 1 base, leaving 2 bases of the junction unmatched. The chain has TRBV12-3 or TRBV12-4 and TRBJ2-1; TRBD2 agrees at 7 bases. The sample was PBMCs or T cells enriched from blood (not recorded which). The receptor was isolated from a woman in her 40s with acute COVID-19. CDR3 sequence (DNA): TGTGCCAGCAGTTTAGGAACTAGCGATGAGCAGTTCTTC. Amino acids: CASSLGTSDEQFF.